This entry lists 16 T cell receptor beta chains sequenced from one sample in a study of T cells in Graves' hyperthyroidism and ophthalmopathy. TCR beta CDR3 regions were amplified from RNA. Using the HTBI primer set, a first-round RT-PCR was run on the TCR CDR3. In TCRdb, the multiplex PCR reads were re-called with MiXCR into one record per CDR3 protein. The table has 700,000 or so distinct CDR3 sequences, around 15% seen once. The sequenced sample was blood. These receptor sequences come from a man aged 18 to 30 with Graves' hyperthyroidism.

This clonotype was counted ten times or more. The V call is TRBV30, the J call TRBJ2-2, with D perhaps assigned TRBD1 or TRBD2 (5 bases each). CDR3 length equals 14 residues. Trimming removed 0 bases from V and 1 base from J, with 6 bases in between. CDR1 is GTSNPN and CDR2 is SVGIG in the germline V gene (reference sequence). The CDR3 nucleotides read TGTGCCTGGAGTGTGGGGGTGAACACCGGGGAGCTGTTTTTT. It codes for CAWSVGVNTGELFF.

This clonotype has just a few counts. CDR3 amino acids: CASSLVGFWSSYNEQFF. In DNA form, the CDR3 reads TGTGCCAGCAGCTTAGTGGGGTTTTGGAGCTCCTACAATGAGCAGTTCTTC. The chain employs TRBV7-3 and TRBJ2-1, with no clear D. V was shortened by 2 bases and J by 0 bases, with 14 bases between the two germline ends. Germline assignment: CDR1 SGHTA and CDR2 FQGTGA. The CDR3 is 17 residues long.

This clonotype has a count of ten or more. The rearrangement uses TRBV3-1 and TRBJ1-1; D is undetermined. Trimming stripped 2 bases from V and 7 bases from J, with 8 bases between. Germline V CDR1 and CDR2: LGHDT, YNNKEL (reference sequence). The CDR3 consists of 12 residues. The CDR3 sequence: CASSQLGLEAFF. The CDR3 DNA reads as TGTGCCAGCAGCCAATTAGGGCTTGAAGCTTTCTTT. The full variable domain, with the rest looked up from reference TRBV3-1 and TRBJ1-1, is DTAVSQTPKYLVTQMGNDKSIKCEQNLGHDTMYWYKQDSKKFLKIMFSYNNKELIINETVPNRFSPKSPDKAHLNLHINSLELGDSAVYFCASSQLGLEAFFGQGTRLTVV.

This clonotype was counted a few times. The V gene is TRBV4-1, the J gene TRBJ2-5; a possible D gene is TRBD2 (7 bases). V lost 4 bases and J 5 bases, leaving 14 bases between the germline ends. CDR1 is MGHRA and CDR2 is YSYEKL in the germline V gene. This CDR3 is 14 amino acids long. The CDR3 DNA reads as TGCGCCAGCAGCCGGAGTAGGGGGGGGGAGACCCAGTACTTC. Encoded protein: CASSRSRGGETQYF.

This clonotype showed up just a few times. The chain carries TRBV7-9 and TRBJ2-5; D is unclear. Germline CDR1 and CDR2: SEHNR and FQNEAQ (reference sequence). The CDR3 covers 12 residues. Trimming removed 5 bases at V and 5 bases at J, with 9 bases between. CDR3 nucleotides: TGTGCCAGCAGCGTTGCACGGGAGACCCAGTACTTC. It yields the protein CASSVARETQYF. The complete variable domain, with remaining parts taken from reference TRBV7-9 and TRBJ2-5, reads DTGVSQNPRHKITKRGQNVTFRCDPISEHNRLYWYRQTLGQGPEFLTYFQNEAQLEKSRLLSDRFSAERPKGSFSTLEIQRTEQGDSAMYLCASSVARETQYFGPGTRLLVL.

CDR3 region: CASSISGTSTDTQYF. In nucleotides, the CDR3 is TGTGCCAGCAGTATTAGTGGGACGTCCACAGATACGCAGTATTTT. The chain combines TRBV6-1 with TRBJ2-3, with D tentatively TRBD1 or TRBD2 (5 bases each). Trimming stripped 5 bases from V and 2 bases from J, with 14 bases between. The CDR3 extends over 15 amino acids. The germline V gene has CDR1 MNHNS and CDR2 SASEGT.

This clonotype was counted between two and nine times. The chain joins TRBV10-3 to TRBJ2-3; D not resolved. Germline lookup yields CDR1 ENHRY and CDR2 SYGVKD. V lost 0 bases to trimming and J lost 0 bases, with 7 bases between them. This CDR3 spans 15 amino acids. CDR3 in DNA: TGTGCCATCAGTGAGTCAGCCTCTAGCACAGATACGCAGTATTTT. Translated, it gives CAISESASSTDTQYF.

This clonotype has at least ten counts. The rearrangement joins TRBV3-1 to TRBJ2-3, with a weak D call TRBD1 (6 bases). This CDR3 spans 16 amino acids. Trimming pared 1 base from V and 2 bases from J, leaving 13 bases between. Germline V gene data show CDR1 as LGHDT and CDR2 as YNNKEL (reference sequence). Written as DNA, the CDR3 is TGTGCCAGCAGCCAAGCGGGACACGATTCCACAGATACGCAGTATTTT. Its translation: CASSQAGHDSTDTQYF.

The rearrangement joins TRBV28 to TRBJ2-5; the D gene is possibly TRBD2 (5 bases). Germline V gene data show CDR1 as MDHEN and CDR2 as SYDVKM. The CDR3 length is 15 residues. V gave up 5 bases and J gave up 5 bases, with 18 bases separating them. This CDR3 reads CASSTSRGDKETQYF. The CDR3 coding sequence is TGTGCCAGCAGTACATCACGGGGTGATAAGGAGACCCAGTACTTC.

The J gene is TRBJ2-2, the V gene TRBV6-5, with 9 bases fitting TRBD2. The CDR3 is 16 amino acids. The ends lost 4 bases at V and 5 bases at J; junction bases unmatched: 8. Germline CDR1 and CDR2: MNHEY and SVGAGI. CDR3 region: CASSFNSGSGTGELFF. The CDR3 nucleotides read TGTGCCAGCAGTTTTAATAGCGGGAGCGGGACCGGGGAGCTGTTTTTT.

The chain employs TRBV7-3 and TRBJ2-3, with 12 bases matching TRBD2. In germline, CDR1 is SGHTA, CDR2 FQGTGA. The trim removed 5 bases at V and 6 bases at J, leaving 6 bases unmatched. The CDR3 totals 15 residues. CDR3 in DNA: TGTGCCAGCAGCCCGATGACTAGCGGGAGCGATACGCAGTATTTT. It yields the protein CASSPMTSGSDTQYF.

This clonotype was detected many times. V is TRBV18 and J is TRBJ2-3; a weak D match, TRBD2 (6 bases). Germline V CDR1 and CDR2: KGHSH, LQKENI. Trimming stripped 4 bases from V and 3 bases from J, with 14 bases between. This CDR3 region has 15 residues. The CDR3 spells CASSRTPGGTDTQYF. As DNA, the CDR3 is TGTGCCAGCTCACGGACCCCCGGGGGAACAGATACGCAGTATTTT.

The CDR3 region has the DNA TGTGCCAGCAGCCCTTGGACAGGGACGAACACTGAAGCTTTCTTT. This translates into CASSPWTGTNTEAFF. The chain carries TRBV7-9 and TRBJ1-1; 8 bases fit TRBD1. CDR1 is SEHNR, CDR2 FQNEAQ, per germline (reference sequence). The CDR3 loop spans 15 amino acids. The ends lost 5 bases at V and 1 base at J; junction bases unmatched: 6. Variable domain in full (rest from reference TRBV7-9 and TRBJ1-1): DTGVSQNPRHKITKRGQNVTFRCDPISEHNRLYWYRQTLGQGPEFLTYFQNEAQLEKSRLLSDRFSAERPKGSFSTLEIQRTEQGDSAMYLCASSPWTGTNTEAFFGQGTRLTVV.

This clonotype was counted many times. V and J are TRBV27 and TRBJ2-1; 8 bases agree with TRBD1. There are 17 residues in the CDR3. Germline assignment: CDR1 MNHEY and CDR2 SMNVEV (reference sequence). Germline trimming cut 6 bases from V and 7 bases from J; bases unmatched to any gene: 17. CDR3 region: CASRRLPRTGWGNEQFF. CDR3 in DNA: TGTGCCAGCAGACGACTGCCACGGACAGGGTGGGGGAATGAGCAGTTCTTC.

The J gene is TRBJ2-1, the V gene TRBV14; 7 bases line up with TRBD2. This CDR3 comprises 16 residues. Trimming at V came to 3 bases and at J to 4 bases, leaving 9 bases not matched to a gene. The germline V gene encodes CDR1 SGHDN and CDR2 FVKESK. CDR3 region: CASSHFSGRGYNEQFF. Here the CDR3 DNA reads TGTGCCAGCAGCCACTTTAGCGGGCGGGGGTACAATGAGCAGTTCTTC.

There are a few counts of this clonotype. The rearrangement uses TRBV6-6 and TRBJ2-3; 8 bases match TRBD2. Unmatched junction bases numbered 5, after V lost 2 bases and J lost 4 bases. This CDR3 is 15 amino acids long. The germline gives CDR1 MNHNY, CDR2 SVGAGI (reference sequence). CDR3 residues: CASSYRAGEADTQYF. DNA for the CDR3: TGTGCCAGCAGTTACCGAGCGGGAGAGGCAGATACGCAGTATTTT.